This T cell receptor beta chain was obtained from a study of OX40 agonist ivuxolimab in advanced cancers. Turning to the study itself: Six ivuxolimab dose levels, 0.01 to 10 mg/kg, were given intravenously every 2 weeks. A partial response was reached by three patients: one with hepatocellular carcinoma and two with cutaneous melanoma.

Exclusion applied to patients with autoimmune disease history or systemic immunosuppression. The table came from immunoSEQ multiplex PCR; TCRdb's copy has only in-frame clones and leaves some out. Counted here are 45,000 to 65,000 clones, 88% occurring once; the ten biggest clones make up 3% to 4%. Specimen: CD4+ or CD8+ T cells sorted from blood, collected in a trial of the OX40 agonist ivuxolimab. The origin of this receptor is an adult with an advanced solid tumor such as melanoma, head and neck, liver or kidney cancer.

CDR3 protein: CASSSPGLRTQYF. The CDR3 region has the DNA TGCGCCAGCAGCTCTCCGGGACTACGGACCCAGTACTTC. This chain joins TRBV5-1 and TRBJ2-5; 7 nucleotides line up with TRBD2. CDR1 SGHRS and CDR2 YFSETQ come from the germline V gene. V trimming: 3 bases; J trimming: 7 bases; junction bases outside the gene matches: 6. The CDR3 has 13 amino acids. The full variable domain, rest sourced from reference TRBV5-1 and TRBJ2-5, is KAGVTQTPRYLIKTRGQQVTLSCSPISGHRSVSWYQQTPGQGLQFLFEYFSETQRNKGNFPGRFSGRQFSNSRSEMNVSTLELGDSALYLCASSSPGLRTQYFGPGTRLLVL.